The T cell receptor (beta chain) described here comes from a study of shared clonotypes between healthy human individuals. Terminally differentiated effector memory CD45RA+ cells were excluded from the naive CD8 cells, which were CD45RO-negative and positively selected for CCR7. TCRdb's copy holds only in-frame clones and misses some; the assay was immunoSEQ multiplex PCR. Among millions of clones listed, approximately 94% were seen once. The V end was cut by 5 bases, the J end by 5 bases, with 18 bases between. This CDR3 spans 15 amino acids. Looked up from germline, CDR1 is PRHDT and CDR2 is FYEKMQ (reference sequence).

The chain couples TRBV13 to TRBJ1-2, with D possibly being TRBD1 (5 bases). Specimen: naive CD8+ T cells sorted from blood. The receptor comes from a man aged 18 to 29 in good health. The CDR3 DNA reads TGTGCCAGCAGCCAAGCAGGGTCGAGATGGTATGGCTACACCTTC. This sequence encodes CASSQAGSRWYGYTF.